The 18 T cell receptor beta chains listed next were all sequenced from one sample in a study of cytomegalovirus exposure and HLA in healthy donors. PCR amplification relied on 60 Vbeta primers (plus 13 Jbeta primers). Profiled with immunoSEQ multiplex PCR; TCRdb holds only in-frame clones, not every one. The data hold some 160,000 clones, with around 80% observed a single time. Source material: PBMCs. The receptor source for this set is a male donor in good health and CMV-seropositive.

The rearrangement uses TRBV19 and TRBJ2-1, with 11 bases identical to TRBD2. This CDR3 is built from 14 residues. Germline trimming cut 9 bases from V and 5 bases from J; bases unmatched to any gene: 6. In germline, CDR1 is LNHDA, CDR2 SQIVND (reference sequence). CDR3 nucleotide sequence: TGTGCCAGCCTACCGGGACTAGCGGACAATGAGCAGTTCTTC. As protein: CASLPGLADNEQFF.

The rearrangement joins TRBV23-1 to TRBJ2-1, with TRBD2 identical over 10 bases. TRBV23-1 is an ORF for which the function is uncertain. V lost 6 bases, J lost 4 bases, and 12 bases stayed unmatched. CDR3 size: 17 residues. The chain's CDR3 is CASRPSSGRAKYNEQFF. The CDR3 nucleotides read TGCGCCAGCAGGCCAAGCAGCGGGAGGGCCAAATACAATGAGCAGTTCTTC.

V and J are TRBV7-2 and TRBJ1-5; TRBD1 is a possible D gene (5 bases). The CDR3 extends over 13 amino acids. CDR1 is SGHTA, CDR2 FQGNSA, per germline. V gave up 2 bases and J gave up 4 bases, with 6 bases separating them. This CDR3 reads CASSLHRNQPQHF. Here the CDR3 DNA reads TGTGCCAGCAGCTTACACAGGAATCAGCCCCAGCATTTT.

This clone has just one count. The chain employs TRBV7-3 and TRBJ1-3; possibly TRBD1 for D (5 bases). The CDR3 totals 16 residues. Germline V gene data show CDR1 as SGHTA and CDR2 as FQGTGA. Trimming took 5 bases from V and 2 from J, leaving 16 bases between them. The CDR3 DNA reads as TGTGCCAGCAGCGCTGTGGGGGGGATGACTGGAAACACCATATATTTT. It translates to CASSAVGGMTGNTIYF.

V and J are TRBV6-5 and TRBJ2-7; possible D gene TRBD2, 5 bases. From germline, CDR1 is MNHEY and CDR2 SVGAGI. The V end was cut by 5 bases, the J end by 2 bases, with 16 bases between. The CDR3 spans 15 residues. In DNA form, the CDR3 reads TGTGCCAGCAGTAGTCGAAGCGCGGGCACCTACGAGCAGTACTTC. Amino acid sequence: CASSSRSAGTYEQYF.

The chain uses TRBV15 and TRBJ2-3, with TRBD1 as a possible D gene (6 bases). V was clipped by 3 bases and J by 2 bases, with 9 bases between them. The CDR3 runs 14 residues. Germline V lookup: CDR1 LNHNV, CDR2 YYDKDF (reference sequence). CDR3 in amino acids: CATSRGAFTDTQYF. In DNA form, the CDR3 reads TGTGCCACCAGCAGGGGGGCTTTCACAGATACGCAGTATTTT.

This chain links TRBV11-2 with TRBJ2-7; TRBD1 agrees at 7 bases. CDR3 length equals 15 residues. Germline assignment: CDR1 SGHAT and CDR2 FQNNGV. The V gene end was trimmed by 5 bases and the J gene end by 2 bases; junction bases not matched to a gene: 9. The CDR3 region is CASSPEYRGTYEQYF. CDR3 in DNA: TGTGCCAGCAGCCCTGAGTACAGGGGTACCTACGAGCAGTACTTC.

This sequence joins TRBV27 and TRBJ2-2, with D maybe TRBD2 (7 bases). In germline, CDR1 is MNHEY, CDR2 SMNVEV (reference sequence). V was cut by 5 bases and J by 6 bases, with 19 bases left in between. The CDR3 totals 16 residues. The CDR3, as DNA: TGTGCCAGCAGTCCGTGGGGGGGGCAGAAACCCGGGGAGCTGTTTTTT. It yields the protein CASSPWGGQKPGELFF.

The rearrangement uses TRBV30 and TRBJ1-2; D may be TRBD1 (5 bases). Germline loops: CDR1 GTSNPN, CDR2 SVGIG (reference sequence). This CDR3 has 14 amino acids. Trimming left V 4 bases short and J 4 bases short, with 16 bases between. The CDR3 loop reads CAWTTGSGVYGYTF. CDR3 coding DNA: TGTGCCTGGACGACGGGCTCGGGGGTCTATGGCTACACCTTC.

The V gene is TRBV5-4, the J gene TRBJ2-7; TRBD2 agrees at 7 bases. After removal of 0 bases from V and 4 bases from J, the junction contained 7 bases not matched to a gene. The CDR3 runs to 15 residues. Germline CDR1 SGHNT, CDR2 YYREEE (reference sequence). CDR3 bases: TGTGCCAGCAGCTTGGAGGCTAGCGGATTATACGAGCAGTACTTC. This codes for CASSLEASGLYEQYF.

The chain links TRBV5-1 to TRBJ2-2, with D perhaps matching TRBD2 (5 bases). V lost 5 bases and J lost 4, with 15 bases in between. CDR3 length equals 15 residues. Germline values: CDR1 SGHRS, CDR2 YFSETQ. This CDR3 reads CASSGSSMGTGELFF. CDR3 nucleotide sequence: TGCGCCAGCAGTGGATCTAGCATGGGCACCGGGGAGCTGTTTTTT.

Only one count was recorded for this clone. The chain carries TRBV5-1 and TRBJ1-1; D remains unclear. The germline gives CDR1 SGHRS, CDR2 YFSETQ. The ends were cut back, 4 bases at V and 1 base at J, with 20 bases in the middle. The CDR3 contains 17 residues. CDR3 in DNA: TGCGCCAGCAGCCTCGACCCCGCAGGTCGAAGGAACACTGAAGCTTTCTTT. Protein: CASSLDPAGRRNTEAFF.

This chain joins TRBV29-1 and TRBJ1-1; TRBD1 might be the D (6 bases). V was trimmed by 4 bases and J by 1 base, leaving 13 bases between them. CDR1 is SQVTM, CDR2 ANQGSEA, per germline. The CDR3 contains 14 residues. This CDR3 reads CSVGETGGNTEAFF. CDR3 nucleotides: TGCAGCGTTGGTGAGACAGGAGGGAACACTGAAGCTTTCTTT.

The CDR3 region has the DNA TGTGCCAGCAGCTTCCAAAAGGGGTACGAGCAGTACTTC. Amino acid sequence: CASSFQKGYEQYF. The chain has TRBV7-8 and TRBJ2-7, with D possibly being TRBD1 (5 bases). The V gene lost 3 bases and the J gene lost 4 bases, with 10 bases spanning the gap. Germline V gene lookup returns CDR1 SGHVS and CDR2 FQNEAQ. The CDR3 has 13 amino acids.

The rearrangement uses TRBV19 and TRBJ1-5; D ambiguous. CDR1 is LNHDA, CDR2 SQIVND, per germline (reference sequence). The V gene lost 3 bases and the J gene lost 5 bases, with 11 bases spanning the gap. This CDR3 has 14 residues. Here the CDR3 DNA reads TGTGCCAGTAGTATGAGAGGGTTTCATCAGCCCCAGCATTTT. It specifies CASSMRGFHQPQHF.

This clone was detected only once. The chain joins TRBV14 to TRBJ1-1, with a weak D call TRBD1 (5 bases). The CDR3 has 15 amino acids. CDR1 is SGHDN, CDR2 FVKESK, per germline. Trimming pared 0 bases from V and 6 bases from J, leaving 14 bases between. CDR3 region: CASSQEGRARSEAFF. The CDR3 bases are TGTGCCAGCAGCCAAGAAGGCAGGGCTAGGTCTGAAGCTTTCTTT.

The V and J genes are TRBV5-5 and TRBJ1-1; maybe TRBD1 (5 bases). CDR3 length: 14 residues. Between the trimmed V and J ends, which lost 1 base and 1 base, there was a span of 8 bases. Germline CDR1 SGHKS, CDR2 YYEKEE (reference sequence). Here the CDR3 DNA reads TGTGCCAGCAGCTTGTGGGGGGGGAACACTGAAGCTTTCTTT. Translation: CASSLWGGNTEAFF.

The chain joins TRBV28 to TRBJ1-2; D is perhaps TRBD1 (5 bases). From germline, CDR1 is MDHEN and CDR2 SYDVKM. The CDR3 totals 12 residues. Trimming shortened V by 8 bases and J by 8 bases, and 15 bases separated the two germline ends. CDR3 in amino acids: CASRTAGGGYTF. In nucleotides, the CDR3 is TGTGCCAGCCGAACAGCCGGGGGAGGCTACACCTTC.